These 14 T cell receptor beta chains share one sample of origin, sequenced in a study of blood T cell repertoires in COVID-19. Assay: immunoSEQ multiplex PCR; the TCRdb copy retains only in-frame clones and omits some. The table records about 300,000 clones, roughly 80% of them present only once. Material: peripheral blood. The receptors were sampled from a human donor with COVID-19, enrolled during active disease. The donor label of this sample is uncertain.

The chain employs TRBV5-1 and TRBJ2-5, with 8 bases fitting TRBD2. In germline, CDR1 is SGHRS, CDR2 YFSETQ. The V gene end was trimmed by 3 bases and the J gene end by 3 bases; junction bases not matched to a gene: 7. The CDR3 length is 15 residues. The CDR3 loop reads CASSSPAGGKETQYF. The CDR3 DNA sequence: TGCGCCAGCAGCTCCCCGGCGGGAGGAAAAGAGACCCAGTACTTC.

The chain couples TRBV5-1 to TRBJ1-6; no reliable D call. The germline gives CDR1 SGHRS, CDR2 YFSETQ. CDR3 length: 16 residues. Trimming pared 3 bases from V and 8 bases from J, leaving 18 bases between. The CDR3 coding sequence is TGCGCCAGCAGCTCGTCCGGAGGTCTTTATGATTCACCCCTCCACTTT. Protein product: CASSSSGGLYDSPLHF.

The rearrangement joins TRBV28 to TRBJ1-2; 7 bases agree with TRBD1. The V and J ends lost 5 bases and 7 bases, in that order; junction bases with no gene match: 7. The CDR3 contains 13 residues. Germline values: CDR1 MDHEN, CDR2 SYDVKM. For the CDR3, the DNA is TGTGCCAGCAGTAGGGGACAGACTATTGGCTACACCTTC. This codes for CASSRGQTIGYTF.

This clone was found many times. The rearrangement links TRBV24-1 to TRBJ2-5, with 12 bases identical to TRBD2. The CDR3 has 16 amino acids. Germline-derived CDR1 and CDR2 are KGHDR and SFDVKD. The ends lost 9 bases at V and 2 bases at J; junction bases unmatched: 9. In DNA form, the CDR3 reads TGTGCCACCCGACTGAGACTAGCGGGAGTGCAAGAGACCCAGTACTTC. It translates to CATRLRLAGVQETQYF.

V usage is TRBV27 and J usage is TRBJ2-2; D gene uncertain. V was shortened by 3 bases and J by 5 bases, with 4 bases between the two germline ends. Germline V gene sequence: CDR1 MNHEY, CDR2 SMNVEV (reference sequence). The CDR3 covers 12 residues. The CDR3 DNA reads as TGTGCCAGCAGTTTTTCAACCGGGGAGCTGTTTTTT. It translates to CASSFSTGELFF.

V usage is TRBV7-2 and J usage is TRBJ1-6, with 7 bases that match TRBD1. The length of the CDR3 is 16 residues. The J segment lost 6 bases and the V segment lost 0 bases, leaving 5 bases of the junction unmatched. Germline CDR1 and CDR2: SGHTA and FQGNSA. DNA for the CDR3: TGTGCCAGCAGCTTAGCTCCCGACAGGGCTAATTCACCCCTCCACTTT. Translating it yields CASSLAPDRANSPLHF.

The J gene is TRBJ1-5, the V gene TRBV25-1; D unresolved. The length of the CDR3 is 14 residues. In germline, CDR1 is MGHDK, CDR2 SYGVNS. V lost 4 bases and J 5 bases, leaving 12 bases between the germline ends. This chain's CDR3 is CASSGVREDQPQHF. The CDR3 region has the DNA TGTGCCAGCAGTGGGGTCCGGGAGGATCAGCCCCAGCATTTT.

The chain carries TRBV18 and TRBJ2-7; D remains ambiguous. The CDR3 consists of 15 residues. Trimming left V 2 bases short and J 6 bases short, with 17 bases between. Germline CDR1 KGHSH, CDR2 LQKENI. The CDR3: CASSPYGSGVREQYF. CDR3 DNA sequence: TGTGCCAGCTCACCATATGGGTCAGGCGTTCGCGAGCAGTACTTC. Filled out from reference TRBV18 and TRBJ2-7, the complete variable domain reads NAGVMQNPRHLVRRRGQEARLRCSPMKGHSHVYWYRQLPEEGLKFMVYLQKENIIDESGMPKERFSAEFPKEGPSILRIQQVVRGDSAAYFCASSPYGSGVREQYFGPGTRLTVT.

This clone appeared a few times. V is TRBV19 and J is TRBJ1-6; 7 bases match TRBD1. This CDR3 has 15 amino acids. V shed 3 bases, J shed 9 bases, and the junction held 8 bases outside the gene matches. Germline CDR1 reads LNHDA; CDR2 reads SQIVND (reference sequence). CDR3 sequence reads: CASSIRTGRASPLHF. The CDR3 bases are TGTGCCAGTAGTATCCGGACAGGAAGGGCTTCACCCCTCCACTTT.

This clone was counted once. V gene TRBV11-3 combines with J gene TRBJ2-1, with 8 bases aligning to TRBD1. The trim removed 6 bases at V and 6 bases at J, leaving 4 bases unmatched. This CDR3 has 13 amino acids. Germline V lookup: CDR1 SGHNT, CDR2 YENEEA. CDR3 sequence reads: CASSGQGSNEQFF. The CDR3 coding sequence is TGTGCCAGCAGTGGACAGGGCTCCAATGAGCAGTTCTTC.

This chain joins TRBV5-1 and TRBJ1-4; maybe TRBD1 (5 bases). Trimming pared 1 base from V and 3 bases from J, leaving 10 bases between. CDR3 length: 15 residues. Looked up from germline, CDR1 is SGHRS and CDR2 is YFSETQ. The DNA of the CDR3 is TGCGCCAGCAGCTTGCAAGGGGCCGCTAATGAAAAACTGTTTTTT. Protein: CASSLQGAANEKLFF.

The J gene is TRBJ1-5, the V gene TRBV6-2 or TRBV6-3; TRBD1 might be the D (5 bases). The V end was cut by 2 bases, the J end by 5 bases, with 10 bases between. CDR3 length: 14 residues. CDR1 is MNHEY and CDR2 is SVGEGT in the germline V gene. The CDR3 protein is CASSYGGTDQPQHF. As DNA, the CDR3 is TGTGCCAGCAGTTACGGAGGGACTGATCAGCCCCAGCATTTT.

The chain has TRBV14 and TRBJ2-7; D remains unclear. V lost 1 base, J lost 7 bases, and 14 bases lay in between. Germline V gives CDR1 SGHDN, CDR2 FVKESK. The CDR3 is 14 residues long. The CDR3 bases are TGTGCCAGCAGCCAAGTGCTTGGGCCTTCTGAGCAGTACTTC. Its protein product is CASSQVLGPSEQYF.

This clone was found a few times. The V and J genes are TRBV10-2 and TRBJ2-7, with 13 bases that match TRBD2. Germline assignment: CDR1 WSHSY and CDR2 SAAADI. V shed 3 bases and J 4 bases; nucleotides not matched to a gene: 9. The CDR3 has 17 amino acids. CDR3: CASSEHGLAGAGYEQYF. CDR3 bases: TGCGCCAGCAGTGAACACGGACTAGCGGGAGCCGGTTACGAGCAGTACTTC.